The present T cell receptor beta chain was sequenced within a study of T cell repertoires in ileal Crohn's disease. Study-level information: Patients had a median approximately 7.2-year disease duration, and approximately 35% were active smokers.

Regarding the study as a whole: Endoscopic recurrence occurred in every patient whose clonality exceeded 26.8%. Mucosal expansions were suggested to be mainly CD8 T cells.

Comments on this clone: Antigen unknown.

The time point was: proximal margin of the surgical specimen (macroscopically non-inflamed). Adults with ileal or ileocolonic Crohn's disease and an indication for resection were eligible. The length of the CDR3 is 15 residues. Germline CDR1 and CDR2: LGHNA and YNFKEQ. V shed 2 bases and J 1 base; nucleotides not matched to a gene: 3. Clones were read by immunoSEQ multiplex PCR, and TCRdb kept only the in-frame ones, dropping some. Of about 7,200 clones in the sample, roughly 78% are singletons; the top ten hold under 35%. The sequenced sample consisted of ileal tissue. This TCR was recovered from an adult with Crohn's disease. This sequence joins TRBV4-2 and TRBJ1-1; TRBD1 aligns across 8 bases. This CDR3 reads CASSQRTGQNTEAFF. As DNA, the CDR3 is TGTGCCAGCAGCCAAAGGACAGGGCAGAACACTGAAGCTTTCTTT.